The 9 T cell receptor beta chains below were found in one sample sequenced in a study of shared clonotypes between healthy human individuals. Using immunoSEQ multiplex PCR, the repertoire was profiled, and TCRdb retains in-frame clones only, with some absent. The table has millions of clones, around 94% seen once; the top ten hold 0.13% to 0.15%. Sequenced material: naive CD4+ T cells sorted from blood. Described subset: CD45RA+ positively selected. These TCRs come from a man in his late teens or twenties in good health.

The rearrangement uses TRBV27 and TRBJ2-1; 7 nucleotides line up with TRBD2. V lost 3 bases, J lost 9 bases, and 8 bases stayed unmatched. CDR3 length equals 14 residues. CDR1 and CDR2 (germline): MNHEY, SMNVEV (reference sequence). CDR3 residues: CASSFRAGVSEQFF. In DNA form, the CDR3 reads TGTGCCAGCAGTTTCCGGGCGGGAGTAAGTGAGCAGTTCTTC.

CDR3 sequence reads: CASSLYLAIGNEQFF. CDR3 DNA sequence: TGTGCCAGCAGCTTGTACCTAGCTATAGGGAATGAGCAGTTCTTC. The chain is built from TRBV5-4 and TRBJ2-1; D perhaps matches TRBD2 (5 bases). V gave up 1 base and J gave up 7 bases, with 15 bases separating them. Germline CDR1 SGHNT, CDR2 YYREEE (reference sequence). The CDR3 loop spans 15 amino acids.

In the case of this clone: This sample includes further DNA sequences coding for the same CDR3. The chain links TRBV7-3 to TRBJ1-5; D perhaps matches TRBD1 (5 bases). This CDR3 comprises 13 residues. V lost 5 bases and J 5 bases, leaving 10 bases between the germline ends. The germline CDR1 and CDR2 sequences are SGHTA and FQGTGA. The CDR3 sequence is CASSLGGDQPQHF. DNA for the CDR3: TGTGCCAGCAGCCTGGGGGGTGATCAGCCCCAGCATTTT.

The CDR3 is CASRPPAARNTQYF. The DNA of the CDR3 is TGTGCCAGCAGACCTCCCGCGGCGAGGAATACGCAGTATTTT. This chain joins TRBV6-5 and TRBJ2-3; D ambiguous. CDR1 and CDR2 from the germline V gene are MNHEY and SVGAGI. V lost 6 bases to trimming and J lost 7 bases, with 17 bases between them. CDR3 size: 14 residues.

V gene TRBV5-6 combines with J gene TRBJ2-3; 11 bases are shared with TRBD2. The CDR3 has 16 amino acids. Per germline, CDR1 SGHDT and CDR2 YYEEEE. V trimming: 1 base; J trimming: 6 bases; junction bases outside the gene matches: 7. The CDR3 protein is CASSLKPASGRDTQYF. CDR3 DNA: TGTGCCAGCAGCTTGAAACCGGCTAGCGGGAGGGATACGCAGTATTTT.

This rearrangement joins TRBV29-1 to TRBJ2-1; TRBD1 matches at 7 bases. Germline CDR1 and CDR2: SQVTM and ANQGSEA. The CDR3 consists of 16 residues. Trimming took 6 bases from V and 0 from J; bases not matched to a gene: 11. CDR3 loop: CSVVTGAWVSYNEQFF. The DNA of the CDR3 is TGCAGCGTAGTTACAGGGGCCTGGGTCTCCTACAATGAGCAGTTCTTC.

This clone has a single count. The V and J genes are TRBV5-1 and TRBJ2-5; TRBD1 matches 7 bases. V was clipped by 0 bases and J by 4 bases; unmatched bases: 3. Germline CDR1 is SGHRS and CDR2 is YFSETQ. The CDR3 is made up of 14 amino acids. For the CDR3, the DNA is TGCGCCAGCAGCTTGGGACAGGGAATAGAGACCCAGTACTTC. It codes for CASSLGQGIETQYF.

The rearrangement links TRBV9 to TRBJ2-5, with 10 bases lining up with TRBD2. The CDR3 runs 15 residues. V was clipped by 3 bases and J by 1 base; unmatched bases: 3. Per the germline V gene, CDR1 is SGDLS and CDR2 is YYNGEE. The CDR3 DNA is TGTGCCAGCAGCGAACTAGCGGGATCCCAAGAGACCCAGTACTTC. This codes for CASSELAGSQETQYF.

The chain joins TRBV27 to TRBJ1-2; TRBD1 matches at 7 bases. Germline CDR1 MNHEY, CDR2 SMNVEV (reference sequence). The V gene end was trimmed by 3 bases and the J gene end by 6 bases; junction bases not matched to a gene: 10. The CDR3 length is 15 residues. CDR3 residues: CASSLRNRGFDGYTF. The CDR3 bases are TGTGCCAGCAGTTTGCGGAACAGGGGATTTGATGGCTACACCTTC.